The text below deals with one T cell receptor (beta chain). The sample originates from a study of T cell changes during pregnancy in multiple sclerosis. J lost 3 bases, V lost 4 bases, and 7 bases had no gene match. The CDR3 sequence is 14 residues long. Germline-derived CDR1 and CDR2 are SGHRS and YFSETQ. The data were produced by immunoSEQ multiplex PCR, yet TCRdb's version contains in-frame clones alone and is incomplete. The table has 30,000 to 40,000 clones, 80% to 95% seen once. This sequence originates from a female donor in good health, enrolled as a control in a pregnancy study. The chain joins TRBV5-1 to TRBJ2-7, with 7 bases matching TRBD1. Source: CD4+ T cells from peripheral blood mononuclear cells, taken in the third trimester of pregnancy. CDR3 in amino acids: CASSTGPGGYEQYF. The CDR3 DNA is TGCGCCAGCAGCACCGGCCCAGGGGGCTACGAGCAGTACTTC.